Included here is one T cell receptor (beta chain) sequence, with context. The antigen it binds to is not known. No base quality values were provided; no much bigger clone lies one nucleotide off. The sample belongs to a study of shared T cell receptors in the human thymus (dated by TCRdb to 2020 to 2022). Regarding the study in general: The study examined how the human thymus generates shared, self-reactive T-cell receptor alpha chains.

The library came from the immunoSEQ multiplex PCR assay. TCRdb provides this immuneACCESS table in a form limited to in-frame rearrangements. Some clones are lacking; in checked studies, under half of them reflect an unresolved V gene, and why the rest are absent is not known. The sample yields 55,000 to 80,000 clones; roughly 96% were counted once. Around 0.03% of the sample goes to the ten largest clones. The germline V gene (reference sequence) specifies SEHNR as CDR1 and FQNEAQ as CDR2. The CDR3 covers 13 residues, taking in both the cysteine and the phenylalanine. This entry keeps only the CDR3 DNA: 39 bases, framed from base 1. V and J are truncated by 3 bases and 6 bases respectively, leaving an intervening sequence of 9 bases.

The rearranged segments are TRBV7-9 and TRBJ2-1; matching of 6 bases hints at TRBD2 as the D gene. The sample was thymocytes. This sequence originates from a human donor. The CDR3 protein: CASSLTSPNEQFF. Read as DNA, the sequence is TGTGCCAGCAGCTTGACTAGTCCCAATGAGCAGTTCTTC.